Given below is one T cell receptor (beta chain) in context. The antigen remains unidentified. A deep-level run was used for the assay. Generated by immunoSEQ multiplex PCR, the TCRdb table keeps only in-frame clones and is missing some. The repertoire includes roughly 810,000 clones, 96% of them detected once, and less than 0.25% sits in the top ten. Cells designated naive CD8 were CD45RO-negative and were positively selected for CCR7, with terminally differentiated effector memory CD45RA+ cells excluded. Study donors comprised healthy, HIV-negative adults devoid of recent acute infection or vaccination. These data belong to a study of shared clonotypes between healthy human individuals. The CDR3 runs 12 residues. Trimming cost V 3 bases and J 7 bases, with 8 bases left between them. The V gene's germline CDR1 is SGDLS and CDR2 YYNGEE. Study findings and constraints: Shared clonotypes: 4.5% to 5% naive CD4, around 3.7% naive CD8, 2.3% memory CD4, roughly 0.4% memory CD8. As a rule, naive subsets had a larger estimated richness than memory subsets.

The receptor comes from a man younger than 40 in good health. This rearrangement joins TRBV9 to TRBJ2-1; either TRBD1 or TRBD2 may fit D (5 bases each). Sequenced input: naive CD8+ T cells sorted from blood. Written as DNA, the CDR3 is TGTGCCAGCAGCGACAGGAGGAATGAGCAGTTCTTC. It translates to CASSDRRNEQFF. The whole variable domain, filled in from reference TRBV9 and TRBJ2-1, reads DSGVTQTPKHLITATGQRVTLRCSPRSGDLSVYWYQQSLDQGLQFLIQYYNGEERAKGNILERFSAQQFPDLHSELNLSSLELGDSALYFCASSDRRNEQFFGPGTRLTVL.